This section outlines one TCR beta chain sequence together with its context. Its antigen is not identified. Some clones are missing from TCRdb's copy, which holds only in-frame ones; the method was immunoSEQ multiplex PCR. The sample holds millions of clones, approximately 92% seen once. All donors qualified as healthy HIV-negative adults and had experienced no recent acute infections or vaccinations. The data stem from a study of shared clonotypes between healthy human individuals. At the level of the study: Each donor had three CD4 naive, three CD4 memory, two CD8 naive and one CD8 memory plate. General study results and limits: The study found about 5.1% of naive CD4 clonotypes shared across a few donors.

Sequencing was performed on naive CD4+ T cells sorted from blood. Subset here: CD45RA+ positively selected. The clonotype was recovered from a man aged 18-30 years in good health.

In DNA form, the CDR3 reads TGCGCCAGCAGCCAAGAAGGGGGGGCGAATGAAAAACTGTTTTTT. Its protein product is CASSQEGGANEKLFF. This chain connects TRBV4-1 to TRBJ1-4, with D possibly matching TRBD1 (6 bases). Germline loops: CDR1 MGHRA, CDR2 YSYEKL. V was cut by 0 bases and J by 5 bases, with 10 bases left in between. There are 15 residues in the CDR3.